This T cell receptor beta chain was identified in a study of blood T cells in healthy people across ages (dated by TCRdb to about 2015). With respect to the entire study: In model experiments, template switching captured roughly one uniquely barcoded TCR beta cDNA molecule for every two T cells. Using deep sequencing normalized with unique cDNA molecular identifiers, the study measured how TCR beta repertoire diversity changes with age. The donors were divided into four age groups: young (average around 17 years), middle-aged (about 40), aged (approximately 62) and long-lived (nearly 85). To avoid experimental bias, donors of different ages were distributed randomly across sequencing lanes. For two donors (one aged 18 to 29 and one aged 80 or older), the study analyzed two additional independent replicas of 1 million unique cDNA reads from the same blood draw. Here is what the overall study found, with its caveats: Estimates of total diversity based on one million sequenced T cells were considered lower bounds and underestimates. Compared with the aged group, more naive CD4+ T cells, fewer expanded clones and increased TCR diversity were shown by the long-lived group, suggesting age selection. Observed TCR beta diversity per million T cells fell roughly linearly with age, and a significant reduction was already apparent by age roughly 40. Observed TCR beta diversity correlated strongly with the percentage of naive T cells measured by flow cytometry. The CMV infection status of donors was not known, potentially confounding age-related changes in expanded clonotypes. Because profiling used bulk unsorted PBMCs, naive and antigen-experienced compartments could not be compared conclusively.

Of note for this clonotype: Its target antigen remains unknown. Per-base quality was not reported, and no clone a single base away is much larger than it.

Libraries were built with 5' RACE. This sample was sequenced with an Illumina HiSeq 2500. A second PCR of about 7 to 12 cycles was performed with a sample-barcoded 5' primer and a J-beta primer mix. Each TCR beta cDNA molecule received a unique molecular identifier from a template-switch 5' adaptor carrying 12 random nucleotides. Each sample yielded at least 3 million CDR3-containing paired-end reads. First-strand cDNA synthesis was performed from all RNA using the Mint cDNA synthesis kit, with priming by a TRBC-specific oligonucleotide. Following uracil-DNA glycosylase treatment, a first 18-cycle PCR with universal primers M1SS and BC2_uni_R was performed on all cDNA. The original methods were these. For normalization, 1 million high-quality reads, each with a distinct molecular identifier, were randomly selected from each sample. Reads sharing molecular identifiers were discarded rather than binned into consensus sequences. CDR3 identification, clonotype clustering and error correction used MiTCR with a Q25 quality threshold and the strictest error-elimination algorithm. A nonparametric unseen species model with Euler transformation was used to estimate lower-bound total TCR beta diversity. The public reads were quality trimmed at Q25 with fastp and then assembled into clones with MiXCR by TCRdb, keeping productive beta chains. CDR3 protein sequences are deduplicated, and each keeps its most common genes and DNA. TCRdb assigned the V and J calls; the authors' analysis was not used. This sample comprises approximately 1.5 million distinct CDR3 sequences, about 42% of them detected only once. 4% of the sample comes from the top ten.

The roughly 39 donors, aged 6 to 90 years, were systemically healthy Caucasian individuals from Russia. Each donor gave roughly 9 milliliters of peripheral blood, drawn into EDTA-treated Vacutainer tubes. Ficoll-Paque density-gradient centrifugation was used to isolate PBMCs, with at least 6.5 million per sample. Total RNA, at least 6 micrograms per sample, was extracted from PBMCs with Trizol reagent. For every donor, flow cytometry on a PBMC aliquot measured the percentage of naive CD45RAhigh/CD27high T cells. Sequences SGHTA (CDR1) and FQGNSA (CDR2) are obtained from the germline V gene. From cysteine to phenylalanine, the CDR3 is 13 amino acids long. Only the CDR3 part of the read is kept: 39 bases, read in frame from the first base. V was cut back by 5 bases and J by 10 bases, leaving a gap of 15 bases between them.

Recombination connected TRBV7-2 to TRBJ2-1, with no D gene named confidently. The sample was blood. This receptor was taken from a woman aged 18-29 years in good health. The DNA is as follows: TGTGCCAGCAGCCGACTTAGAGTCGTCGAGCAGTTCTTC. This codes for CASSRLRVVEQFF.